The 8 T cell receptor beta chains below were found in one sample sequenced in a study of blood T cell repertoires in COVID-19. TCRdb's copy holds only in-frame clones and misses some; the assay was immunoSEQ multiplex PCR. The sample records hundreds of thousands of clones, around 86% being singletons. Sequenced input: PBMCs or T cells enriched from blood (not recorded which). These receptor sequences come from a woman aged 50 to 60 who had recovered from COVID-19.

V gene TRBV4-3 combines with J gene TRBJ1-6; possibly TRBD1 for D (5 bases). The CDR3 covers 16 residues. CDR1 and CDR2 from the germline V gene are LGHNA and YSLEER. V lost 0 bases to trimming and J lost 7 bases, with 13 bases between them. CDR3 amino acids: CASSQESGWANSPLHF. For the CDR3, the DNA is TGCGCCAGCAGCCAAGAATCAGGGTGGGCAAATTCACCCCTCCACTTT.

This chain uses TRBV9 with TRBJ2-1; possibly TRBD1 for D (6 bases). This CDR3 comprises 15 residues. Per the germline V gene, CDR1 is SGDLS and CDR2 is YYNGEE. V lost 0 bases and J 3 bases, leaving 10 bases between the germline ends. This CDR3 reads CASSVAPDSYNEQFF. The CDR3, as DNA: TGTGCCAGCAGCGTAGCCCCGGACAGCTACAATGAGCAGTTCTTC.

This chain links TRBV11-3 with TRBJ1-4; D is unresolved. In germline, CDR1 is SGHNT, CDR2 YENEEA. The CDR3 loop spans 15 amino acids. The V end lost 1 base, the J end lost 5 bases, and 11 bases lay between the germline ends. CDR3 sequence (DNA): TGTGCCAGCAGCTTAGGACCCCCGGGGAATGAAAAACTGTTTTTT. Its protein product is CASSLGPPGNEKLFF.

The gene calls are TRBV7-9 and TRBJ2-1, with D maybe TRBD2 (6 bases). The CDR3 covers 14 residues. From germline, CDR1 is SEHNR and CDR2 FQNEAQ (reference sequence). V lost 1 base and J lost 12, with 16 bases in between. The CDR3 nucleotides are TGTGCCAGCAGCTTAGAGCGAGGTAGGGGAGGGCAGTTCTTC. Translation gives CASSLERGRGGQFF.

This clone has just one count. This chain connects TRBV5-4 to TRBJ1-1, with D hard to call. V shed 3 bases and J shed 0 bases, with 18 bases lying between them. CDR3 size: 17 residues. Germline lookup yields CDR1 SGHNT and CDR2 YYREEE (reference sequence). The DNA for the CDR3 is TGTGCCAGCAGCTCGGGGAACCCCCGAAACATGAACACTGAAGCTTTCTTT. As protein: CASSSGNPRNMNTEAFF.

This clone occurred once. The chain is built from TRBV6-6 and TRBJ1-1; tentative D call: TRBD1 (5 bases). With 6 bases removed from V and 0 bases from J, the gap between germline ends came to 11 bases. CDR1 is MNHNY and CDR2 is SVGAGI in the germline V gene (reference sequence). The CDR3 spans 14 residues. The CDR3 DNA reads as TGTGCCAGCAGGGAACAGGCGATGAACACTGAAGCTTTCTTT. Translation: CASREQAMNTEAFF.

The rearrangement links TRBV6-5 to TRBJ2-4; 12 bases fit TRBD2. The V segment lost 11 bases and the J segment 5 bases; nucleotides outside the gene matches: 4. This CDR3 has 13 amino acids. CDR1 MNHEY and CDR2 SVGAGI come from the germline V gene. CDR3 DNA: TGTGCCTGTAGACTAGCGGGGGAAAACATTCAGTACTTC. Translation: CACRLAGENIQYF.

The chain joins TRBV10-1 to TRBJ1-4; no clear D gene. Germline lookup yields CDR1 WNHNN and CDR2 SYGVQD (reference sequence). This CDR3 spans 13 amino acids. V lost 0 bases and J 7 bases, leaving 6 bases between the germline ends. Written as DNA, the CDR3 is TGCGCCAGCAGTGAGTCGAAGCGTGAAAAACTGTTTTTT. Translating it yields CASSESKREKLFF.